Each of the 16 T cell receptor beta chains below was sequenced from the same sample in a study of control samples from healthy donors and cancer patients. This table comes from immunoSEQ multiplex PCR, and its TCRdb copy is limited to in-frame clones, with some not included. Seen here are around 78,000 clones, about 93% observed once, and the top ten hold approximately 4.8%. Sequenced sample: blood. All receptors come from a woman aged 18 to 35 in good health.

The chain links TRBV7-2 to TRBJ1-4; 8 bases are a match to TRBD1. The junction had 7 bases not matched to a gene; V was cut back by 5 bases and J by 8 bases. This CDR3 contains 14 residues. Germline assignment: CDR1 SGHTA and CDR2 FQGNSA. CDR3 DNA: TGTGCCAGCAGCCCCGGACAGGGAGGCGAAAAACTGTTTTTT. Translation: CASSPGQGGEKLFF.

This rearrangement joins TRBV6-1 to TRBJ2-1; D is undetermined. CDR3 length: 12 residues. V was clipped by 2 bases and J by 12 bases, with 11 bases between them. Germline V gives CDR1 MNHNS, CDR2 SASEGT. CDR3 residues: CASSESGPGQFF. CDR3 DNA: TGTGCCAGCAGTGAATCGGGTCCCGGGCAGTTCTTC.

The J gene is TRBJ1-6, the V gene TRBV3-1 (or the pseudogene TRBV3-2); D unclear. V was pared by 0 bases and J by 9 bases, with 6 bases between. The germline V gene has CDR1 LGHDT and CDR2 YNNKEL (reference sequence). The CDR3 has 13 residues. The CDR3 loop reads CASSQDPFSPLHF. As DNA, the CDR3 is TGTGCCAGCAGCCAAGACCCGTTTTCACCCCTCCACTTT.

This chain joins TRBV29-1 and TRBJ1-2; possible D gene TRBD1, 5 bases. Germline lookup yields CDR1 SQVTM and CDR2 ANQGSEA. V lost 4 bases, J lost 0 bases, and 6 bases lay in between. There are 12 residues in the CDR3. CDR3 in DNA: TGCAGCGTTGCGGGGGCTAACTATGGCTACACCTTC. This gives the protein CSVAGANYGYTF.

The chain couples TRBV28 to TRBJ2-4; 8 positions match TRBD1. V gave up 3 bases and J gave up 6 bases; unmatched junction bases: 4. This CDR3 contains 14 residues. Germline V gene lookup returns CDR1 MDHEN and CDR2 SYDVKM. In DNA, the CDR3 is TGTGCCAGCAGTTTTTTAGGACAGGGAAACATTCAGTACTTC. This sequence encodes CASSFLGQGNIQYF.

The chain has TRBV27 and TRBJ1-5; perhaps TRBD1 as D (5 bases). CDR1 and CDR2 (germline): MNHEY, SMNVEV (reference sequence). The CDR3 spans 14 residues. V lost 5 bases to trimming and J lost 1 base, with 9 bases between them. CDR3 nucleotide sequence: TGTGCCAGCAGTCTGGGGGACAGCAATCAGCCCCAGCATTTT. It codes for CASSLGDSNQPQHF.

The chain has TRBV7-3 and TRBJ2-5, with no clear D. V was pared by 1 base and J by 2 bases, with 5 bases between. This CDR3 has 13 residues. CDR1 SGHTA and CDR2 FQGTGA come from the germline V gene. The CDR3 is CASSLKGQETQYF. In DNA, the CDR3 is TGTGCCAGCAGCTTAAAGGGTCAAGAGACCCAGTACTTC. Full variable domain (remainder filled in from reference TRBV7-3 and TRBJ2-5): GAGVSQTPSNKVTEKGKYVELRCDPISGHTALYWYRQSLGQGPEFLIYFQGTGAADDSGLPNDRFFAVRPEGSVSTLKIQRTERGDSAVYLCASSLKGQETQYFGPGTRLLVL.

The rearrangement links TRBV7-2 to TRBJ2-7; tentatively, D is TRBD2 (7 bases). The CDR3 is made up of 16 amino acids. Germline CDR1 and CDR2: SGHTA and FQGNSA. V was shortened by 1 base and J by 2 bases, with 15 bases between the two germline ends. The CDR3 is CASSLGGGGVTYEQYF. CDR3 DNA sequence: TGTGCCAGCAGCTTAGGAGGGGGAGGGGTGACCTACGAGCAGTACTTC.

This rearrangement joins TRBV5-6 to TRBJ1-5, with unresolved D. CDR1 is SGHDT and CDR2 is YYEEEE in the germline V gene. The CDR3 has 13 amino acids. V shed 0 bases and J shed 3 bases, with 4 bases lying between them. CDR3 sequence: CASSLGNNQPQHF. DNA of the CDR3: TGTGCCAGCAGCTTGGGCAACAATCAGCCCCAGCATTTT.

Comment on this clone: At one of its ends the junction is not consistent with the germline gene, which may arise from a read error. The chain is built from TRBV29-1 and TRBJ1-2; tentatively, D is TRBD1 (6 bases). This CDR3 comprises 14 residues. Germline assignment: CDR1 SQVTM and CDR2 ANQGSEA. Here the CDR3 DNA reads TGCAGCGTCGAAGGACAGACAACTAACTATGGCTACACCTTC. Translated: CSVEGQTTNYGYTF.

J is TRBJ1-4 and V is TRBV2; the match to TRBD1 covers 7 bases. Germline trimming cut 3 bases from V and 11 bases from J; bases unmatched to any gene: 3. Germline values: CDR1 SNHLY, CDR2 FYNNEI. CDR3 size: 12 residues. The CDR3 sequence is CASSDGGQKLFF. The CDR3 DNA follows: TGTGCCAGCAGTGATGGGGGACAGAAACTGTTTTTT.

The chain employs TRBV7-3 and TRBJ2-1, with D perhaps being TRBD1 or TRBD2 (5 bases each). Germline loops: CDR1 SGHTA, CDR2 FQGTGA. The CDR3 has 15 amino acids. The V end was cut by 1 base, the J end by 1 base, with 8 bases between. In DNA form, the CDR3 reads TGTGCCAGCAGCTTAAGAGGGGTATCCTACAATGAGCAGTTCTTC. Encoded protein: CASSLRGVSYNEQFF.

The chain combines TRBV15 with TRBJ1-5; a weak D match, TRBD1 (6 bases). Trimming took off 0 bases at V and 8 bases at J, with 14 bases between the two ends. Germline loops: CDR1 LNHNV, CDR2 YYDKDF (reference sequence). The CDR3 has 15 residues. In DNA, the CDR3 is TGTGCCACCAGCAGAGAGGGGGACAATTTGGAGCCCCAGCATTTT. Translated: CATSREGDNLEPQHF.

V is TRBV5-4 and J is TRBJ2-5, with 10 bases aligning to TRBD2. Germline assignment: CDR1 SGHNT and CDR2 YYREEE (reference sequence). V lost 0 bases and J lost 4; bases outside the gene matches: 9. CDR3 length: 17 amino acids. In nucleotides, the CDR3 is TGTGCCAGCAGCTTGGCCGCCAAGCGGGGGGGTGCAGAGACCCAGTACTTC. Its protein product is CASSLAAKRGGAETQYF.

The chain carries TRBV10-3 and TRBJ1-1, with TRBD1 matching over 7 bases. Germline lookup yields CDR1 ENHRY and CDR2 SYGVKD. With 7 bases clipped from V and 7 bases from J, the junction kept 9 bases outside the gene matches. This CDR3 spans 13 amino acids. CDR3 sequence reads: CAITRGGGGEAFF. DNA of the CDR3: TGTGCCATCACCCGCGGAGGGGGCGGTGAAGCTTTCTTT.

The chain uses TRBV20-1 and TRBJ1-4; no firm D call. This CDR3 contains 12 residues. The germline V and J ends were trimmed by 3 bases and 4 bases, with 6 bases remaining between them. Germline CDR1 reads DFQATT; CDR2 reads SNEGSKA (reference sequence). The CDR3 sequence is CSASVHNEKLFF. CDR3 in DNA: TGCAGTGCTAGTGTGCATAATGAAAAACTGTTTTTT.